This TCR beta chain was obtained from a study of molecular identifiers for immune sequencing clone quantification. The CDR3 runs to 17 residues. The ends were cut back, 3 bases at V and 4 bases at J, with 21 bases in the middle. Germline assignment: CDR1 SGHAT and CDR2 FQNNGV. One entry per CDR3 protein, called by TCRdb with MiXCR from the PCR reads. This table holds under 800,000 distinct CDR3 sequences, about 25% found once. Libraries of naive CD8 T cells were made from around 20,000 to 1,000,000 sorted cells. They used 10%, 30% or 50% RNA. This TCR was recovered from a human donor in good health. Some libraries in this study had Jurkat cell RNA spiked in. The sequenced sample was naive CD8+ T cells from blood, with Jurkat cell RNA spiked in. The subset denotes: FACS-sorted CD8+CD4-CCR7+CD45RA+ naive T cells. The chain recombines TRBV11-2 with TRBJ1-1; D remains ambiguous. CDR3 nucleotides: TGTGCCAGCAGCTTCCCCCTTAGGGAGTCGGCGTTCACTGAAGCTTTCTTT. This codes for CASSFPLRESAFTEAFF.